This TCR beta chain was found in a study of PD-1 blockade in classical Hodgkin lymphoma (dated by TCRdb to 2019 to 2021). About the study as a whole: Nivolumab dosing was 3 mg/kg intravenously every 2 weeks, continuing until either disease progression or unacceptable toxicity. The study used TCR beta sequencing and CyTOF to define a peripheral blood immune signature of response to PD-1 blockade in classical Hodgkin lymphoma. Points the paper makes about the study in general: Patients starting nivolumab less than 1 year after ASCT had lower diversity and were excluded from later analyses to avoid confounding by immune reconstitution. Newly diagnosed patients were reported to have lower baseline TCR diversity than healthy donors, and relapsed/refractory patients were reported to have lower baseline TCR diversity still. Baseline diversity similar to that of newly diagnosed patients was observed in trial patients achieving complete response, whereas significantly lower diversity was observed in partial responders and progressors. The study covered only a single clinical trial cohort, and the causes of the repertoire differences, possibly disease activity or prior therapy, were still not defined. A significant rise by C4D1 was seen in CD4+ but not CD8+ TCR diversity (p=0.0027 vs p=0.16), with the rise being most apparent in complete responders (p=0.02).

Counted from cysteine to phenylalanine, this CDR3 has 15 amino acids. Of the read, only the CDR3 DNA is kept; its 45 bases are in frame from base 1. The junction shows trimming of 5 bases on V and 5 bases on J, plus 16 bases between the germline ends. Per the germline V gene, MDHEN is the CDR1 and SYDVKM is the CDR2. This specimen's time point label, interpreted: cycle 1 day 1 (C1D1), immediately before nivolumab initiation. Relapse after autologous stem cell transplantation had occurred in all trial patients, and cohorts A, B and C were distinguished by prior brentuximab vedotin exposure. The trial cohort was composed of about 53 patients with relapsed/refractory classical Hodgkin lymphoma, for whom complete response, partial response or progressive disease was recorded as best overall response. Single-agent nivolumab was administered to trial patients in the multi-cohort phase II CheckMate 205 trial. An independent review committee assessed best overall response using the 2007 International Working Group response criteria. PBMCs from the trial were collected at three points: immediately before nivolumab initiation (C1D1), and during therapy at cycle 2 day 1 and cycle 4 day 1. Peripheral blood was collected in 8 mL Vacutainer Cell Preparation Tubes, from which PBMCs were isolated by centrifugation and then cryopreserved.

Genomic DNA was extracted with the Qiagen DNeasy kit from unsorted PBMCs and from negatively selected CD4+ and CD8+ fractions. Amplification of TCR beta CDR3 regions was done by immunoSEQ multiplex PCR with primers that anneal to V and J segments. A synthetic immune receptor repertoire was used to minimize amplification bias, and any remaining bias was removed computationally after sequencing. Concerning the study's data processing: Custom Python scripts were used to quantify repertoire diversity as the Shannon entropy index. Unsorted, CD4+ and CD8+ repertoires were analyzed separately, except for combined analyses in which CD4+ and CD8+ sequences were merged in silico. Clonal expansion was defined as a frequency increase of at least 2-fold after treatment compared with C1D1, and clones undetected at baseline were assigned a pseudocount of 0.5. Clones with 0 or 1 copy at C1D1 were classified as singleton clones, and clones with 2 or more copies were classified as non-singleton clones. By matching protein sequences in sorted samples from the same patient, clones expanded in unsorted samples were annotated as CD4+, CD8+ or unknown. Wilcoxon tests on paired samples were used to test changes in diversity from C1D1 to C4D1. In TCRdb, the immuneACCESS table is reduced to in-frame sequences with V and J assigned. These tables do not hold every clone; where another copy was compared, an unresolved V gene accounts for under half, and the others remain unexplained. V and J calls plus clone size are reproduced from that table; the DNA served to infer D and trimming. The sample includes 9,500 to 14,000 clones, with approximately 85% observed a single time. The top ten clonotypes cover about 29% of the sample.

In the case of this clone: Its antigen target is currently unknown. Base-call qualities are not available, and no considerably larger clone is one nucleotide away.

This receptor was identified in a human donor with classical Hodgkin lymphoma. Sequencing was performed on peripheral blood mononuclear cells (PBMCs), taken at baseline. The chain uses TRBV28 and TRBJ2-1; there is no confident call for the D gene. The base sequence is TGTGCCAGCAGTCACCTCTATGAGGCTGACAATGAGCAGTTCTTC. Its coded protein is CASSHLYEADNEQFF. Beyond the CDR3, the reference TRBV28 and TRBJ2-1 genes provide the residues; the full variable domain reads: DVKVTQSSRYLVKRTGEKVFLECVQDMDHENMFWYRQDPGLGLRLIYFSYDVKMKEKGDIPEGYSVSREKKERFSLILESASTNQTSMYLCASSHLYEADNEQFFGPGTRLTVL.